A single sample gave rise to the 30 T cell receptor beta chains below, sequenced in a study of PD-1 blockade in classical Hodgkin lymphoma. Measured with immunoSEQ multiplex PCR; TCRdb has only the in-frame clones, and not every one. The table has around 65,000 clones, approximately 88% seen once. Each patient experienced a relapse that followed autologous stem cell transplantation, and brentuximab vedotin exposure varied. This sample comprised peripheral blood mononuclear cells (PBMCs), obtained at baseline. The receptor source for this set is a human donor with classical Hodgkin lymphoma.

The chain employs TRBV4-2 and TRBJ1-5; the D is unclear. The CDR3 is made up of 16 amino acids. The germline V gene encodes CDR1 LGHNA and CDR2 YNFKEQ. Trimming removed 0 bases from V and 7 bases from J, with 16 bases in between. The CDR3, as DNA: TGTGCCAGCAGCCAAGATGACTTCGGGGTCGAACAGCCCCAGCATTTT. It yields the protein CASSQDDFGVEQPQHF.

The chain's CDR3 is CASSSTDNYGYTF. The CDR3 region has the DNA TGTGCCAGCAGCTCGACTGACAACTATGGCTACACCTTC. J is TRBJ1-2 and V is TRBV5-6; no reliable D call. Germline lookup yields CDR1 SGHDT and CDR2 YYEEEE. Deletions cut 3 bases from V and 2 bases from J, with 8 bases between. The CDR3 covers 13 residues.

This chain uses TRBV5-6 with TRBJ2-7; the D is unclear. This CDR3 comprises 14 residues. V was pared by 3 bases and J by 1 base, with 11 bases between. Germline V gene lookup returns CDR1 SGHDT and CDR2 YYEEEE. CDR3 in amino acids: CASSSADVSYEQYF. The CDR3 coding sequence is TGTGCCAGCAGCTCCGCCGACGTGTCCTACGAGCAGTACTTC.

CDR3 DNA: TGCGCCAGCAGCTTTGTCGGTGATCAGCCCCAGCATTTT. This sequence encodes CASSFVGDQPQHF. This rearrangement joins TRBV5-1 to TRBJ1-5; D unresolved. This CDR3 comprises 13 residues. V lost 2 bases and J 5 bases, leaving 8 bases between the germline ends. CDR1 is SGHRS, CDR2 YFSETQ, per germline.

This clone has more than one count but fewer than ten. The V call is TRBV13, the J call TRBJ1-6; TRBD1 aligns across 10 bases. This CDR3 is built from 17 residues. The V gene's germline CDR1 is PRHDT and CDR2 FYEKMQ (reference sequence). The V and J ends lost 6 bases and 6 bases, in that order; junction bases with no gene match: 11. The CDR3 loop reads CASRMKGTGDGNSPLHF. CDR3 coding DNA: TGTGCCAGCAGGATGAAAGGGACAGGGGATGGTAATTCACCCCTCCACTTT.

The chain uses TRBV4-3 and TRBJ1-2; 9 bases line up with TRBD1. This CDR3 has 19 amino acids. J lost 2 bases, V lost 3 bases, and 16 bases had no gene match. CDR1 is LGHNA, CDR2 YSLEER, per germline. CDR3 sequence (DNA): TGCGCCAGCAGCCAGGAAACCGGGACAGGGTTAGGTGTCAACTATGGCTACACCTTC. This encodes CASSQETGTGLGVNYGYTF.

The chain carries TRBV5-6 and TRBJ1-4; no firm D call. V lost 6 bases and J lost 0, with 12 bases in between. Germline V CDR1 and CDR2: SGHDT, YYEEEE. The CDR3 is 15 residues long. The CDR3 loop reads CASKDGISTNEKLFF. Written as DNA, the CDR3 is TGTGCCAGCAAAGACGGGATTTCAACTAATGAAAAACTGTTTTTT.

The chain recombines TRBV30 with TRBJ1-5; 8 bases match TRBD1. The V gene's germline CDR1 is GTSNPN and CDR2 SVGIG (reference sequence). Trimming at V came to 5 bases and at J to 0 bases, leaving 3 bases not matched to a gene. The CDR3 sequence is 14 residues long. CDR3 DNA: TGTGCCTGGGGACAGGGCGCTAGCAATCAGCCCCAGCATTTT. Translated: CAWGQGASNQPQHF.

In its sample, this clone was seen once. V usage is TRBV6-5 and J usage is TRBJ2-7; D unclear. The germline V gene has CDR1 MNHEY and CDR2 SVGAGI. V was shortened by 4 bases and J by 5 bases, with 12 bases between the two germline ends. This CDR3 region has 13 residues. This CDR3 reads CASSSLKDDEQYF. CDR3 bases: TGTGCCAGCAGTTCCCTCAAGGATGACGAGCAGTACTTC.

The chain carries TRBV7-9 and TRBJ2-7; D remains ambiguous. CDR1 is SEHNR and CDR2 is FQNEAQ in the germline V gene (reference sequence). The CDR3 runs to 12 residues. The V and J ends lost 4 bases and 5 bases respectively, with 9 bases between them. The CDR3, as DNA: TGTGCCAGCAGCTCCGTAGGGAACGAGCAGTACTTC. It yields the protein CASSSVGNEQYF. Together with reference TRBV7-9 and TRBJ2-7, the CDR3 gives the full variable domain: DTGVSQNPRHKITKRGQNVTFRCDPISEHNRLYWYRQTLGQGPEFLTYFQNEAQLEKSRLLSDRFSAERPKGSFSTLEIQRTEQGDSAMYLCASSSVGNEQYFGPGTRLTVT.

The chain carries TRBV14 and TRBJ2-2; 10 nucleotides agree with TRBD1. CDR3 size: 19 residues. The ends lost 4 bases at V and 4 bases at J; junction bases unmatched: 15. CDR1 is SGHDN and CDR2 is FVKESK in the germline V gene. The CDR3 DNA is TGTGCCAGCAGCCGGGACAGGGGCTTCCGTGAACGGGGCACCGGGGAGCTGTTTTTT. This encodes CASSRDRGFRERGTGELFF.

For the CDR3, the DNA is TGCGCCAGCAGTGAGCTACAGGGGGCCACCGGGGAGCTGTTTTTT. Protein product: CASSELQGATGELFF. V and J are TRBV10-1 and TRBJ2-2; 9 bases are shared with TRBD1. This CDR3 spans 15 amino acids. Germline V gene lookup returns CDR1 WNHNN and CDR2 SYGVQD (reference sequence). V lost 2 bases and J lost 4; bases outside the gene matches: 2.

This sequence joins TRBV7-2 and TRBJ2-2, with 9 bases that match TRBD2. This CDR3 has 16 residues. V shed 2 bases and J 2 bases; nucleotides not matched to a gene: 3. CDR1 is SGHTA and CDR2 is FQGNSA in the germline V gene. The CDR3 sequence is CASSLIAGVNTGELFF. The CDR3 region has the DNA TGTGCCAGCAGCTTAATAGCGGGGGTTAACACCGGGGAGCTGTTTTTT. Using reference TRBV7-2 and TRBJ2-2 for the parts outside the CDR3, the full variable domain is GAGVSQSPSNKVTEKGKDVELRCDPISGHTALYWYRQSLGQGLEFLIYFQGNSAPDKSGLPSDRFSAERTGGSVSTLTIQRTQQEDSAVYLCASSLIAGVNTGELFFGEGSRLTVL.

The sample holds one count of this clone. The genes are TRBV4-2 and TRBJ2-7; either TRBD1 or TRBD2 may supply D (5 bases each). Trimming pared 1 base from V and 0 bases from J, leaving 13 bases between. The CDR3 is 16 amino acids. Germline V CDR1 and CDR2: LGHNA, YNFKEQ. The CDR3, as DNA: TGTGCCAGCAGCCAAGGGTCGGGGCAGAGCTCCTACGAGCAGTACTTC. This sequence encodes CASSQGSGQSSYEQYF.

V usage is TRBV6-1 and J usage is TRBJ2-2; possible D gene TRBD2, 5 bases. The germline gives CDR1 MNHNS, CDR2 SASEGT. Trimming removed 6 bases at V and 7 bases at J, with 15 bases between. The CDR3 extends over 14 amino acids. This CDR3 reads CASRAGPINGELFF. In DNA, the CDR3 is TGTGCCAGCAGGGCGGGTCCCATTAACGGGGAGCTGTTTTTT.

The V call is TRBV18, the J call TRBJ1-5, with D unresolved. Germline V lookup: CDR1 KGHSH, CDR2 LQKENI. There are 16 residues in the CDR3. Between the trimmed V and J ends, which lost 0 bases and 0 bases, there was a span of 9 bases. DNA of the CDR3: TGTGCCAGCTCACCACCAATAAGGGATAGCAATCAGCCCCAGCATTTT. The encoded protein is CASSPPIRDSNQPQHF.

This chain joins TRBV7-3 and TRBJ1-5; no reliable D call. V was clipped by 2 bases and J by 4 bases, with 9 bases between them. CDR3 length: 14 amino acids. Germline CDR1 and CDR2: SGHTA and FQGTGA. For the CDR3, the DNA is TGTGCCAGCAGCTTAGCGGTGGGAAATCAGCCCCAGCATTTT. Its translation is CASSLAVGNQPQHF.

The DNA of the CDR3 is TGTGCCAGCAGTTTAATCCCCCTCGGGGGTCCTCTAGCCAAAAACATTCAGTACTTC. This encodes CASSLIPLGGPLAKNIQYF. The chain has TRBV27 and TRBJ2-4, with TRBD2 as a possible D gene (6 bases). The CDR3 consists of 19 residues. Deletions cut 2 bases from V and 0 bases from J, with 20 bases between. Germline assignment: CDR1 MNHEY and CDR2 SMNVEV (reference sequence).

V usage is TRBV29-1 and J usage is TRBJ2-1; 10 bases line up with TRBD2. The CDR3 contains 16 residues. CDR1 SQVTM and CDR2 ANQGSEA come from the germline V gene. V dropped 1 base and J dropped 7; count of bases not matched to a gene: 10. The CDR3 is CSVEGSLAGTLNEQFF. Written as DNA, the CDR3 is TGCAGCGTTGAAGGGTCACTAGCGGGGACTCTGAATGAGCAGTTCTTC.

This chain uses TRBV13 with TRBJ1-1; TRBD1 is a possible D gene (5 bases). The CDR3 loop spans 14 amino acids. The V gene's germline CDR1 is PRHDT and CDR2 FYEKMQ (reference sequence). Trimming pared 8 bases from V and 1 base from J, leaving 14 bases between. The CDR3 reads CASREGARNTEAFF. The DNA of the CDR3 is TGTGCCAGCCGCGAAGGGGCCCGGAACACTGAAGCTTTCTTT.

The rearrangement links TRBV7-9 to TRBJ2-3; D possibly corresponds to TRBD1 (6 bases). Germline V gene lookup returns CDR1 SEHNR and CDR2 FQNEAQ (reference sequence). Trimming took off 5 bases at V and 1 base at J, with 13 bases between the two ends. The CDR3 has 15 residues. CDR3 protein: CASSPLGHGTDTQYF. The CDR3 coding sequence is TGTGCCAGCAGCCCCCTGGGACACGGCACAGATACGCAGTATTTT. Full variable domain (remainder filled in from reference TRBV7-9 and TRBJ2-3): DTGVSQNPRHKITKRGQNVTFRCDPISEHNRLYWYRQTLGQGPEFLTYFQNEAQLEKSRLLSDRFSAERPKGSFSTLEIQRTEQGDSAMYLCASSPLGHGTDTQYFGPGTRLTVL.

This clone was detected once. The rearrangement links TRBV18 to TRBJ2-7; TRBD2 agrees at 14 bases. CDR3 length: 16 amino acids. With 2 bases clipped from V and 2 bases from J, the junction kept 2 bases outside the gene matches. Germline V gives CDR1 KGHSH, CDR2 LQKENI. CDR3 coding DNA: TGTGCCAGCTCACCAGAGACTAGCGGGGGGGCCTACGAGCAGTACTTC. Protein product: CASSPETSGGAYEQYF.

The rearrangement links TRBV4-2 to TRBJ1-2; D gene ambiguous. The germline V gene encodes CDR1 LGHNA and CDR2 YNFKEQ. V was cut by 0 bases and J by 7 bases, with 15 bases left in between. This CDR3 comprises 15 residues. The CDR3 DNA is TGTGCCAGCAGCCAAGACGAAACAGCCTCGGGTGGCTACACCTTC. It translates to CASSQDETASGGYTF.

The rearrangement uses TRBV6-5 and TRBJ2-4, with unresolved D. Germline CDR1 reads MNHEY; CDR2 reads SVGAGI. The CDR3 runs 14 residues. The germline V and J ends were trimmed by 5 bases and 10 bases, with 18 bases remaining between them. CDR3 region: CASSEERGVEIQYF. CDR3 DNA sequence: TGTGCCAGCAGTGAAGAGCGTGGGGTGGAGATTCAGTACTTC.

The chain employs TRBV28 and TRBJ2-1; TRBD1 or TRBD2 may be the D gene (5 bases each). Germline CDR1 MDHEN, CDR2 SYDVKM. With 1 base removed from V and 9 bases from J, the gap between germline ends came to 13 bases. The CDR3 length is 14 residues. The CDR3, as DNA: TGTGCCAGCAGTTTATTACGAAAGGGGAGTGAGCAGTTCTTC. Translating gives CASSLLRKGSEQFF.

The chain combines TRBV2 with TRBJ1-1; D remains ambiguous. CDR1 SNHLY and CDR2 FYNNEI come from the germline V gene. V was cut by 5 bases and J by 8 bases, with 21 bases left in between. This CDR3 region has 15 residues. The chain's CDR3 is CASSPIHRGWWEAFF. DNA for the CDR3: TGTGCCAGCAGTCCCATCCATCGCGGGTGGTGGGAAGCTTTCTTT. Using reference TRBV2 and TRBJ1-1 for the parts outside the CDR3, the full variable domain is EPEVTQTPSHQVTQMGQEVILRCVPISNHLYFYWYRQILGQKVEFLVSFYNNEISEKSEIFDDQFSVERPDGSNFTLKIRSTKLEDSAMYFCASSPIHRGWWEAFFGQGTRLTVV.

The rearrangement uses TRBV28 and TRBJ1-3; perhaps TRBD1 as D (6 bases). Germline V gene sequence: CDR1 MDHEN, CDR2 SYDVKM. V dropped 5 bases and J dropped 3 bases, with 14 bases sitting between them. This CDR3 contains 15 residues. CDR3 region: CASSPPRTVGNTIYF. The CDR3, as DNA: TGTGCCAGCAGTCCCCCGAGGACAGTTGGAAACACCATATATTTT.

The rearrangement joins TRBV7-2 to TRBJ2-3; 11 bases fit TRBD1. The J segment lost 0 bases and the V segment lost 4 bases, leaving 12 bases of the junction unmatched. This CDR3 has 19 amino acids. Germline assignment: CDR1 SGHTA and CDR2 FQGNSA. The CDR3 protein is CASSSRTGGTPYSTDTQYF. The CDR3 DNA reads TGTGCCAGCAGCTCTCGGACAGGGGGCACCCCTTATAGCACAGATACGCAGTATTTT.

The rearrangement links TRBV13 to TRBJ2-7; TRBD2 aligns across 9 bases. Unmatched junction bases numbered 7, after V lost 3 bases and J lost 1 base. Germline loops: CDR1 PRHDT, CDR2 FYEKMQ (reference sequence). There are 16 residues in the CDR3. CDR3 sequence: CASSFGTSRRSYEQYF. As DNA, the CDR3 is TGTGCCAGCAGCTTTGGGACTAGCCGACGATCCTACGAGCAGTACTTC.

The CDR3 sequence is CASTDRASGNTIYF. The CDR3 nucleotides read TGTGCCAGCACCGACAGGGCGTCTGGAAACACCATATATTTT. This rearrangement joins TRBV21-1 to TRBJ1-3; the D segment call TRBD1 is taken from the table without a DNA check. TRBV21-1 is given as a pseudogene. The CDR3 totals 14 residues.